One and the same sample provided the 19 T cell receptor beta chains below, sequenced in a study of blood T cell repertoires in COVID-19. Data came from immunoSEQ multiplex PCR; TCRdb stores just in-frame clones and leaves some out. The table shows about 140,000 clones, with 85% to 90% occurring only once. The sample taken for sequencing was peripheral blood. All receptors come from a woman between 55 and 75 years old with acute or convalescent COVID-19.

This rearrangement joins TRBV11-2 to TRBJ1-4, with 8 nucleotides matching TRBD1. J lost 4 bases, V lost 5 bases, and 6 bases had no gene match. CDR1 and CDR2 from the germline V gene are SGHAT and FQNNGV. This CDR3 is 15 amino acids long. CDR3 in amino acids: CASSEDRGSNEKLFF. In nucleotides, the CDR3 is TGTGCCAGCAGCGAAGACAGGGGAAGTAATGAAAAACTGTTTTTT.

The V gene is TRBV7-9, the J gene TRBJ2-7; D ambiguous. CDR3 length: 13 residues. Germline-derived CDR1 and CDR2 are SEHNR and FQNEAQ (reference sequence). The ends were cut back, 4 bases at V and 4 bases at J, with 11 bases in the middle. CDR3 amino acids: CASSSAVAYEQYF. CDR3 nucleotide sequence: TGTGCCAGCAGCTCGGCAGTAGCTTACGAGCAGTACTTC.

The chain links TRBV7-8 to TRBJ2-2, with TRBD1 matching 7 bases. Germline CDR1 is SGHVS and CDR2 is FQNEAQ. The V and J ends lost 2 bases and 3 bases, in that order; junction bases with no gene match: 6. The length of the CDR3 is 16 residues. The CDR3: CASSLIETGHTGELFF. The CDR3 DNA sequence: TGTGCCAGCAGCTTAATCGAGACAGGGCACACCGGGGAGCTGTTTTTT.

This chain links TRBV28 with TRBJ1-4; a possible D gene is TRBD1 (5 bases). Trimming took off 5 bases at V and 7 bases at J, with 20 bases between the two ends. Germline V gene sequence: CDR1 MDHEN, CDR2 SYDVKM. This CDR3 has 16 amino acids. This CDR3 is CASSPTLTHGGEKLFF. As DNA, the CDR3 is TGTGCCAGCAGTCCAACTCTGACACACGGGGGTGAAAAACTGTTTTTT.

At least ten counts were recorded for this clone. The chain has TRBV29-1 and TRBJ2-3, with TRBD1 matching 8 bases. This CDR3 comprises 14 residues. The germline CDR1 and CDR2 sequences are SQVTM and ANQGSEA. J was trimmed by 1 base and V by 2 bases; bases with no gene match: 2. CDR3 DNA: TGCAGCGTTGAACCGGGACAGGGCACAGATACGCAGTATTTT. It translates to CSVEPGQGTDTQYF.

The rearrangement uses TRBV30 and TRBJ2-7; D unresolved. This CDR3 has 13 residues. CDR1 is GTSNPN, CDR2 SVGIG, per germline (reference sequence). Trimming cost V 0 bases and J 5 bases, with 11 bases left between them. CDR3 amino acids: CAWSVQILDEQYF. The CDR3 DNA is TGTGCCTGGAGTGTACAAATTTTGGACGAGCAGTACTTC.

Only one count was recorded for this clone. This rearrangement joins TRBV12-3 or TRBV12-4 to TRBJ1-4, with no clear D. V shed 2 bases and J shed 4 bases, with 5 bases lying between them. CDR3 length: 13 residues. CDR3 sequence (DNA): TGTGCCAGCAGTTTACGGTATAATGAAAAACTGTTTTTT. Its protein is CASSLRYNEKLFF.

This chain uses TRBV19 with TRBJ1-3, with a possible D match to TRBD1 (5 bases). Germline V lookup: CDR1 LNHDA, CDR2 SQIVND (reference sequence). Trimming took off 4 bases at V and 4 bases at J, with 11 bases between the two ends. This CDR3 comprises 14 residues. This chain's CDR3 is CASSTQGSGNTIYF. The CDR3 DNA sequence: TGTGCCAGTAGTACCCAGGGCTCAGGAAACACCATATATTTT.

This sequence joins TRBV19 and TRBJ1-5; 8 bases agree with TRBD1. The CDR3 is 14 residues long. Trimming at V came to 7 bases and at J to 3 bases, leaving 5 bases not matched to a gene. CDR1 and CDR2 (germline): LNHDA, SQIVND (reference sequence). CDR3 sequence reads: CASTQDRDNQPQHF. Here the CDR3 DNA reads TGTGCCAGTACCCAGGACAGGGACAATCAGCCCCAGCATTTT.

CDR3 nucleotides: TGTGCCAGCTCACTCAGGGTTGCAGATACGCAGTATTTT. This translates into CASSLRVADTQYF. The chain couples TRBV18 to TRBJ2-3, with D possibly TRBD1 on 5 matching bases. CDR1 is KGHSH and CDR2 is LQKENI in the germline V gene. With 4 bases removed from V and 4 bases from J, the gap between germline ends came to 9 bases. The CDR3 is 13 amino acids. Combining the CDR3 with reference TRBV18 and TRBJ2-3 gives the whole variable domain NAGVMQNPRHLVRRRGQEARLRCSPMKGHSHVYWYRQLPEEGLKFMVYLQKENIIDESGMPKERFSAEFPKEGPSILRIQQVVRGDSAAYFCASSLRVADTQYFGPGTRLTVL.

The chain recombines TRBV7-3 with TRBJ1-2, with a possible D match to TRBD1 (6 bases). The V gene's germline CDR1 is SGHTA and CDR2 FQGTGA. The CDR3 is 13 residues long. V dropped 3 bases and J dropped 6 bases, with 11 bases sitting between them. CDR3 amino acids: CASSLNRDNGYTF. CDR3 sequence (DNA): TGTGCCAGCAGCTTGAACAGGGATAATGGCTACACCTTC.

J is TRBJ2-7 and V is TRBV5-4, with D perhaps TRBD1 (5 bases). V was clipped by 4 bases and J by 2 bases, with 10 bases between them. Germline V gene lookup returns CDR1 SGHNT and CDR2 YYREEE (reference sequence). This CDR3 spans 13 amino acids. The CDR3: CASSGAGTYEQYF. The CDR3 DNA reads TGTGCCAGCAGCGGGGCAGGAACCTACGAGCAGTACTTC.

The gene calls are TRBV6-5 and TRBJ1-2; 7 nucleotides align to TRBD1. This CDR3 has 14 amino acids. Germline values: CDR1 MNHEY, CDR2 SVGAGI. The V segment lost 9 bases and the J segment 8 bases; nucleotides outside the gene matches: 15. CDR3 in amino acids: CASLLLARQGGYTF. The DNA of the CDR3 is TGTGCCAGTCTTTTGCTGGCGAGACAGGGCGGCTACACCTTC.

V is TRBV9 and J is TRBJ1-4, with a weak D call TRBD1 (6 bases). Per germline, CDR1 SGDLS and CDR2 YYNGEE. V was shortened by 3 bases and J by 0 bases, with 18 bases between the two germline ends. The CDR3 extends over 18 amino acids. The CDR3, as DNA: TGTGCCAGCAGCGGACGACCGGGACACCTTCCAACTAATGAAAAACTGTTTTTT. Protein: CASSGRPGHLPTNEKLFF.

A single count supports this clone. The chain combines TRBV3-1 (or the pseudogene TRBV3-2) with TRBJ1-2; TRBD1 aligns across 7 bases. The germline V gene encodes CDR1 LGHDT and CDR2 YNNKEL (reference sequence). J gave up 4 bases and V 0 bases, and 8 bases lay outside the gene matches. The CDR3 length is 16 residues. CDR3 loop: CASSQEATGLFYGYTF. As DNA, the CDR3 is TGTGCCAGCAGCCAAGAAGCGACAGGGCTTTTCTATGGCTACACCTTC.

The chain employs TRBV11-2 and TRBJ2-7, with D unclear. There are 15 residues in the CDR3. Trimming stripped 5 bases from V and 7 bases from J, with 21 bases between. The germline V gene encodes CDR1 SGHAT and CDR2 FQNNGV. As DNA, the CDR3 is TGTGCCAGCAGCGAAACAAGGCAGGCAAGAAGGGAGCAGTACTTC. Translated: CASSETRQARREQYF.

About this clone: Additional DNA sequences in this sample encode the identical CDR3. Here the CDR3 reads CASSRGAGASYEQYF. CDR3 bases: TGTGCCAGCAGCCGTGGGGCAGGGGCTTCCTACGAGCAGTACTTC. V usage is TRBV7-8 and J usage is TRBJ2-7; perhaps TRBD1 as D (6 bases). The CDR3 is made up of 15 amino acids. CDR1 is SGHVS and CDR2 is FQNEAQ in the germline V gene. V gave up 5 bases and J gave up 1 base, with 15 bases separating them.

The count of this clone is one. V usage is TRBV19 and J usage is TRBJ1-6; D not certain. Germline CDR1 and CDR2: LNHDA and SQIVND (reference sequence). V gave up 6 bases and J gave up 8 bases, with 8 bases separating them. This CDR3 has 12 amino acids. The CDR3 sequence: CASRAVHSPLHF. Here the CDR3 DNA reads TGTGCCAGTAGGGCGGTTCATTCACCCCTCCACTTT.

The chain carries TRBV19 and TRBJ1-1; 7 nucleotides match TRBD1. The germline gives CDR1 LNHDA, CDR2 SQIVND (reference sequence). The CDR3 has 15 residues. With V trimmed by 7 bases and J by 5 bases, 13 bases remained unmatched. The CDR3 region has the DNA TGTGCCAGTATCAGGGGACAGACGTCACGGACTGAAGCTTTCTTT. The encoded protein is CASIRGQTSRTEAFF.